This note documents a single T cell receptor (beta chain) sequence. The antigen it recognizes is unknown. The record has no base qualities; no much larger clone is one base away. This sample was included in a study of T-cell reconstitution after alpha-beta-depleted transplantation in children (TCRdb year 2016). Context from the whole study: Using TCR repertoire profiling, the study followed T-cell immune reconstitution in a quantitative way in children after TCRalphabeta/CD19-depleted allogeneic hematopoietic cell transplantation. The investigation overall reported the following: In some patients, the high TCRbeta diversity seen at day 60 was put down to recipient T cells and intrathymic progenitors that had survived conditioning. Over subsequent months, a decline in hyperexpanded clone frequencies was noted, and after one year, T-cell counts and TCRbeta diversity were mostly ascribed to newly produced T cells. The apparently early recovery of alphabetaT-cell counts about two months after transplant reportedly depended on only several hundred rapidly expanded clones that came from non-depleted graft cells.

CDR1 and CDR2 were assigned from the germline V gene as SGHVS and FNYEAQ. From its cysteine to its phenylalanine, the CDR3 spans 16 amino acids. Only CDR3 DNA is held: 48 bases, read in frame from base 1. V loses 1 base of germline sequence and J loses 3 bases, and the interval between the two ends is 14 bases. The receptor library was made with PCR. Data came from an Illumina HiSeq 2500. Molecular barcoding was employed in the preparation of TCR libraries, with unique molecular identifiers being used to normalize TCRbeta repertoire quantification. TCRdb itself trimmed the public reads at Q25 with fastp, ran MiXCR and retained productive beta chains. Here each entry gathers all rows of one CDR3 protein and keeps the most common genes and DNA. The sample data list just under 350,000 distinct CDR3 sequences, and roughly 16% of these were observed just once. Around two fifths of the sample belongs to the ten largest clones.

Sample treatment or condition, as interpreted from the label and publication: allogeneic hematopoietic cell transplantation with graft depleted of TCRalphabeta T cells and CD19 B cells. Transplant recipients were children who received TCRalphabeta/CD19-depleted allogeneic hematopoietic cell grafts. The sequence is built from TRBV7-6 and TRBJ2-3; there is no confident call for the D gene. The source is a male patient aged 2 to 9 who had a stem cell transplant for acute lymphoblastic leukemia, so the T cells may come from the graft donor. This specimen consisted of PBMCs, mostly from graft donor cells, obtained 360 days after TCRalphabeta/CD19-depleted stem cell transplant. For the CDR3, the sequence is CASSLGSLVGTDTQYF. In nucleotide form, the sequence is TGTGCCAGCAGCTTAGGTTCCCTGGTCGGTACAGATACGCAGTATTTT.